This record covers a single T cell receptor beta chain. Its antigen is unidentified. The CDR3 is 19 residues long. Germline values: CDR1 MNHEY, CDR2 SMNVEV (reference sequence). V dropped 2 bases and J dropped 4 bases, with 26 bases sitting between them. Expressed TCRB transcripts were sequenced after all isolated RNA was converted to cDNA. Sequenced by immunoSEQ multiplex PCR; TCRdb stores in-frame clones only, minus some. The sample holds 40,000 to 45,000 clones, 45% to 50% seen once. The sample is drawn from a study of beta chain features in type 1 diabetes. Study details: Examination covered approximately 100 million sorted cells spanning all samples.

One heparinised draw of blood, averaging about 120 mL, came from each donor. The authors sorted CD4+ naive, central memory, regulatory and stem cell-like memory cells via CD45RO/CCR7/CD25/CD127/CD95/CD27. General study points: The cDNA sequencing approach could over-represent high-TCR-expressing cells.

This clonotype originated in a woman under 30 in good health. Sequencing was done on a sample of central memory CD4+ T cells from blood. This chain joins TRBV27 and TRBJ1-1; unclear D gene. The CDR3 coding sequence is TGTGCCAGCAGTTTAAGGAACATGGTGGTATTGGGTTCGGGCACTGAAGCTTTCTTT. Amino acid sequence: CASSLRNMVVLGSGTEAFF.